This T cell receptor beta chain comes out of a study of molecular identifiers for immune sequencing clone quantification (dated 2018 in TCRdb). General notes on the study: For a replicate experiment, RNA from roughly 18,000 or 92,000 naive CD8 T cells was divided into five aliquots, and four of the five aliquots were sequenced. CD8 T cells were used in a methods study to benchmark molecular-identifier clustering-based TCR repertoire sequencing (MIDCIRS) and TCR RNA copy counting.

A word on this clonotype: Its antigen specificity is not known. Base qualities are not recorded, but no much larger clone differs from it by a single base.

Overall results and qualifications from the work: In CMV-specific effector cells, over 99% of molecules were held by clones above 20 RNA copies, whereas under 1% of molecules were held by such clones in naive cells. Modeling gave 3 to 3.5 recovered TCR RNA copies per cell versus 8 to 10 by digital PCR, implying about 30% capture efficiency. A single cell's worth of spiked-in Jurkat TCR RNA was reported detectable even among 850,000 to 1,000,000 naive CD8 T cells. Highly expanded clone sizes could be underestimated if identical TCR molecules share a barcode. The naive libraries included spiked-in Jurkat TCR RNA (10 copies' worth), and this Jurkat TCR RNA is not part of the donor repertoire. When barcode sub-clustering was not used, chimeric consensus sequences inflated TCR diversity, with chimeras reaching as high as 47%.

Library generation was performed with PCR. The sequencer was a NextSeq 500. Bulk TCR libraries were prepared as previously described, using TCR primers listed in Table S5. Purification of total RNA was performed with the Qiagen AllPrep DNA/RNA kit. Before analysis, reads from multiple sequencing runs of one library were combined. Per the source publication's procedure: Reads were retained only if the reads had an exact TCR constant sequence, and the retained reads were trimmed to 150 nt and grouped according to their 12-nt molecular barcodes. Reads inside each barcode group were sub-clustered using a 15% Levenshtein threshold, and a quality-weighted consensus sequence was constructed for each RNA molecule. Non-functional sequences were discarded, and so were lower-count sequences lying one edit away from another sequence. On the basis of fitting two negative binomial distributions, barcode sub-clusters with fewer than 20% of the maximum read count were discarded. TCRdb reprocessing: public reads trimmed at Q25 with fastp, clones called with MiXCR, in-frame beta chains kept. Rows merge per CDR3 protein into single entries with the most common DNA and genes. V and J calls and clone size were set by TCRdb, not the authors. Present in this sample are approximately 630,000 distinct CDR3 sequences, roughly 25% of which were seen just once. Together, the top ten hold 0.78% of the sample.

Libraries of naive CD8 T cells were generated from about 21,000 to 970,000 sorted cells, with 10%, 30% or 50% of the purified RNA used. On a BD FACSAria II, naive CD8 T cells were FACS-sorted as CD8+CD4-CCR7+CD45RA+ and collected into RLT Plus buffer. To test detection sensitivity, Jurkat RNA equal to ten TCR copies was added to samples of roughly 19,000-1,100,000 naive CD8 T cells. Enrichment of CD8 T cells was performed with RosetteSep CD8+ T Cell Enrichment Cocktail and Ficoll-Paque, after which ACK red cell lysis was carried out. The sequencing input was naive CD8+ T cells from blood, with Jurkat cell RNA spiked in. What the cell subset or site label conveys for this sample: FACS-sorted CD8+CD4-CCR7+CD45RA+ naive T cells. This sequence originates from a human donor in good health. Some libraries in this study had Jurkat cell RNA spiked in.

The CDR3 here reads CASSQRPPTSLRSYEQYF. The DNA is TGCGCCAGCAGCCAACGCCCCCCGACTTCCTTGCGCTCCTACGAGCAGTACTTC. This sequence uses TRBV4-1 and TRBJ2-7; the D gene lacks a confident call. The germline V gene provides CDR1 MGHRA and CDR2 YSYEKL. V lost 2 bases and J lost 0 bases; the stretch between them is 20 bases long. Reading from cysteine to phenylalanine, the CDR3 counts 18 amino acids. The CDR3 DNA has 54 bases and is translated from base 1.